These T cell receptor beta chains were read from a single sample in a study of blood T cell repertoires in COVID-19. Repertoires were generated with immunoSEQ multiplex PCR, while TCRdb's copy carries only in-frame clones and drops some. The data contain about 250,000 clones, approximately 90% of them singletons. The sample comprised PBMCs or T cells enriched from blood (not recorded which). Receptors originate from a man aged 40-55 years who had recovered from COVID-19. The CDR3 runs from the conserved cysteine through the conserved F or W. Each record gives: D gene, J gene, clone size, V gene, CDR3 DNA, CDR3 protein. A D gene is named only where the DNA matches it firmly. Clone size is stated in some rows and not others, as once, few, many or a class when expanded.

. TRBJ1-5 . TRBV12-3/TRBV12-4 TGTGCCAGCAGCGCAATCGAGGGGCCCCAGCATTTT CASSAIEGPQHF
TRBD2 TRBJ2-7 . TRBV5-4 TGTGCCAGCAGCTTGGGGTCTAGCGGGAGCTACGAGCAGTACTTC CASSLGSSGSYEQYF
TRBD2 TRBJ2-1 once TRBV20-1 TGCAGTGCTAGTGGTCCTCCCGGGACTAGCGGGACCTTTGGCTCCTACAATGAGCAGTTCTTC CSASGPPGTSGTFGSYNEQFF
. TRBJ2-3 once TRBV7-2 TGTGCCAGCAGTTTTACTCTTCGACTTAGCACAGATACGCAGTATTTT CASSFTLRLSTDTQYF
TRBD1 TRBJ2-2 . TRBV7-2 TGTGCCAGCAGCTTAATGTCAGGGGGAATGAGCGGGGAGCTGTTTTTT CASSLMSGGMSGELFF
TRBD1 TRBJ2-7 . TRBV20-1 TGCAGTGCTAGTGGGGACAGGGGGCCCCACGAGCAGTACTTC CSASGDRGPHEQYF
TRBD2 TRBJ2-5 . TRBV28 TGTGCCAGCAGTTCCGCTAGCGGGATGGAGACCCAGTACTTC CASSSASGMETQYF
TRBD1 TRBJ1-2 . TRBV7-9 TGTGCCAGCGCCTTACAGGGGGCGGAATATGGCTACACCTTC CASALQGAEYGYTF
TRBD1 TRBJ1-1 . TRBV18 TGTGCCAGCTCGCCGACAGGGGCGCAGGAAGCTTTCTTT CASSPTGAQEAFF
TRBD2 TRBJ2-2 . TRBV19 TGTGCCAGTAGAGCTACAGGGGCGGCTAGCGGGAGTATGGCCGGGGAGCTGTTTTTT CASRATGAASGSMAGELFF
. TRBJ2-7 few TRBV28 TGTGCCAGCAAGCTGCCTGACATCTACGAGCAGTACTTC CASKLPDIYEQYF
TRBD1 TRBJ2-7 . TRBV7-2 TGTGCCAGCAGCTTAGTAGGGGGCGCCGAGCAGTACTTC CASSLVGGAEQYF
. TRBJ2-1 few TRBV5-6 TGTGCCAGCAGCCGAGCGGTCGATGAGCAGTTCTTC CASSRAVDEQFF
. TRBJ1-1 . TRBV5-6 TGTGCCAGCAGCCCGATAACGGGGGGGACTGAAGCTTTCTTT CASSPITGGTEAFF
. TRBJ1-1 . TRBV21-1 TGTGCCAGCAGCCCTAAAGAACCACAAACAGTGAACACTGAAGCTTTCTTT CASSPKEPQTVNTEAFF
. TRBJ1-1 . TRBV4-1 TGCGCCAGCAGCCCCCGGGTCATGAACACTGAAGCTTTCTTT CASSPRVMNTEAFF
. TRBJ2-3 . TRBV7-9 TGTGCCAGCAGCTCACGAGGGACTGGCACAGATACGCAGTATTTT CASSSRGTGTDTQYF
. TRBJ1-2 . TRBV20-1 TGCAGTGCCACTTGGGAGTATGGCTACACCTTC CSATWEYGYTF
TRBD1 TRBJ2-7 . TRBV7-2 TGTGCCAGCAGCTTAGCGGGACAGGGGAATTACGAGCAGTACTTC CASSLAGQGNYEQYF
. TRBJ2-5 . TRBV5-6 TGTGCCAGCAGCCAGGGGAGGGGTTGGGAGACCCAGTACTTC CASSQGRGWETQYF
. TRBJ1-4 . TRBV24-1 TGTGCCACCAGTGATCCCAGTACAAATAATGAAAAACTGTTTTTT CATSDPSTNNEKLFF
TRBD1 TRBJ1-5 once TRBV19 TGTGCCAGTAGTGACAGGGGTATGTGGCAGCCCCAGCATTTT CASSDRGMWQPQHF
TRBD2 TRBJ2-1 . TRBV6-2/TRBV6-3 TGTGCCAGCAGTTACAGTCCGAGTAGCGGGGGAGCGGGTGAGCAGTTCTTC CASSYSPSSGGAGEQFF
. TRBJ1-2 . TRBV12-3/TRBV12-4 TGTGCCAGCAGTTTAGGGGGGGGCTATGGCTACACCTTC CASSLGGGYGYTF
. TRBJ2-3 . TRBV18 TGTGCCAGCTCCGCGGGAGATACGCAGTATTTT CASSAGDTQYF
TRBD2 TRBJ2-1 . TRBV10-3 TGTGCCATAGGACTAGCGGAACGCTACAATGAGCAGTTCTTC CAIGLAERYNEQFF
. TRBJ2-3 . TRBV14 TGTGCCAGCAGCCAAATGACTAGTCTCGCAGATACGCAGTATTTT CASSQMTSLADTQYF
. TRBJ1-3 . TRBV27 TGTGCCAGCAGTTCGGCGGACAGCGGAAACACCATATATTTT CASSSADSGNTIYF
. TRBJ2-7 once TRBV18 TGTGCCAGCTCACCACCGGCCATCCTCTACGAGCAGTACTTC CASSPPAILYEQYF
. TRBJ1-4 . TRBV18 TGTGCCAGCTCACCCCGACAGGCAACTAATGAAAAACTGTTTTTT CASSPRQATNEKLFF
TRBD2 TRBJ2-5 . TRBV4-3 TGCGCCAGCAGCCAGTCGGGACTAGGACTTGGAGAGACCCAGTACTTC CASSQSGLGLGETQYF
TRBD2 TRBJ2-1 . TRBV11-2 TGTGCCAGCAGCTTAGCGGGACTAGGAAATGAGCAGTTCTTC CASSLAGLGNEQFF
TRBD1 TRBJ2-1 . TRBV2 TGTGCCAGCAAGGCAGACAGGGCAGGTTACAATGAGCAGTTCTTC CASKADRAGYNEQFF
TRBD1 TRBJ2-1 . TRBV2 TGTGCCAGCAGTGTACGGACAGGGCAGTTCTTC CASSVRTGQFF
. TRBJ2-7 once TRBV6-2/TRBV6-3 TGTGCCAGCAGATACGGGGCAGGGGTCCCCTACGAGCAGTACTTC CASRYGAGVPYEQYF
. TRBJ2-5 . TRBV19 TGTGCCAGTAGTATTGGGGGGGCGGCCGAGACCCAGTACTTC CASSIGGAAETQYF
. TRBJ1-2 once TRBV7-9 TGTGCCAGCAGCTTAGTCGGGAACTATGGCTACACCTTC CASSLVGNYGYTF
. TRBJ1-1 . TRBV29-1 TGCAGCGTTGCAATGACCGAGGACACTGAAGCTTTCTTT CSVAMTEDTEAFF
. TRBJ2-2 . TRBV15 TGTGCCACCAGCAGAGATGGGCAGGTCACCGGGGAGCTGTTTTTT CATSRDGQVTGELFF
TRBD1 TRBJ1-1 . TRBV11-2 TGTGCCAGCAGCCTGACAGGGTCCCCTGAAGCTTTCTTT CASSLTGSPEAFF
. TRBJ1-1 . TRBV18 TGTGCCAGCTCACCTACATGGGGCGATCCTGAAGCTTTCTTT CASSPTWGDPEAFF
TRBD2 TRBJ2-1 . TRBV5-1 TGCGCCAGCAGCCGGACTAGCGGGACCTACAATGAGCAGTTCTTC CASSRTSGTYNEQFF
. TRBJ1-1 . TRBV3-1/TRBV3-2 TGTGCCAGCAGCCAAGTCCCCGGCACTGAAGCTTTCTTT CASSQVPGTEAFF
. TRBJ2-1 . TRBV6-5 TGTGCCAGCAGTTACTCGGTGGGAGTGGGGTACAATGAGCAGTTCTTC CASSYSVGVGYNEQFF
. TRBJ2-7 . TRBV19 TGTGCCAGTAGTATGTCCGTTAGCTCCTACGAGCAGTACTTC CASSMSVSSYEQYF
. TRBJ1-1 . TRBV5-4 TGTGCCAGCAGCTTGGATGGCAGGAACACTGAAGCTTTCTTT CASSLDGRNTEAFF
TRBD1 TRBJ2-1 . TRBV18 TGTGCCAGCTCACCGGACAGGGGGGCTGAGCAGTTCTTC CASSPDRGAEQFF